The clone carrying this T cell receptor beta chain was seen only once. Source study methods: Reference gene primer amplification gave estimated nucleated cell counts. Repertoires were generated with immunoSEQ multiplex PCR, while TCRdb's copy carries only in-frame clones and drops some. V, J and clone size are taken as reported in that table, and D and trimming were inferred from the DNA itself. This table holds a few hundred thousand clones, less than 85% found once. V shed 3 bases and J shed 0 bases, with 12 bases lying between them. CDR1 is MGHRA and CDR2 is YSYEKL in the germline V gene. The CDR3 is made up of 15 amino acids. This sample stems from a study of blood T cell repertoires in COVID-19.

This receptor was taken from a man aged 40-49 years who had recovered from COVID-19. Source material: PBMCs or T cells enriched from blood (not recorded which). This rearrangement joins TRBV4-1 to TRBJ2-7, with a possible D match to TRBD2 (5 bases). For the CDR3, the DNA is TGCGCCAGCAGCCACTATGCGGGTGACTCCTACGAGCAGTACTTC. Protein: CASSHYAGDSYEQYF.